This T cell receptor beta chain was sequenced in a study of shared T cell receptors in the human thymus. This clone was picked up a small number of times. Sequenced by immunoSEQ multiplex PCR; TCRdb stores in-frame clones only, minus some. In the table there are about 660,000 clones, around 87% of which are singletons. These sequences were also reported in another study, on human thymus T cells. That paper adds: Resections that were taken during corrective heart surgery supplied the thymus tissue.

This sequence was found in a boy in the first two years of life with a congenital heart defect. Sequencing was carried out using thymocytes.

CDR3 in amino acids: CASSIVEREDTGELFF. The CDR3 coding sequence is TGTGCCAGTAGTATAGTGGAACGGGAGGACACCGGGGAGCTGTTTTTT. This rearrangement joins TRBV19 to TRBJ2-2; 7 nucleotides match TRBD2. The germline gives CDR1 LNHDA, CDR2 SQIVND (reference sequence). The CDR3 consists of 16 residues. Trimming at V came to 1 base and at J to 3 bases, leaving 5 bases not matched to a gene.